These 27 T cell receptor beta chains were all obtained from the same sample, sequenced in a study of cytomegalovirus exposure and HLA in healthy donors. The table came from immunoSEQ multiplex PCR; TCRdb's copy has only in-frame clones and leaves some out. The profile shows 150,000 to 180,000 clones, about 86% of them singletons. Input material: PBMCs. The receptor source for this set is a human donor in good health.

The chain has TRBV30 and TRBJ2-7, with a weak D call TRBD2 (7 bases). V lost 2 bases and J lost 5, with 13 bases in between. Germline V gene sequence: CDR1 GTSNPN, CDR2 SVGIG (reference sequence). The CDR3 is 13 residues long. The CDR3 sequence is CAWSKGGRDEQYF. CDR3 coding DNA: TGTGCCTGGAGTAAGGGGGGGCGGGACGAGCAGTACTTC.

The V gene is TRBV10-1, the J gene TRBJ1-1; possible D gene TRBD1, 5 bases. With 6 bases removed from V and 2 bases from J, the gap between germline ends came to 22 bases. The CDR3 covers 17 residues. Germline assignment: CDR1 WNHNN and CDR2 SYGVQD (reference sequence). This CDR3 is CASSPQGGGEGNTEAFF. The CDR3 DNA follows: TGCGCCAGCAGCCCTCAGGGAGGAGGCGAAGGAAACACTGAAGCTTTCTTT.

The chain links TRBV29-1 to TRBJ1-2; tentative D call: TRBD1 (5 bases). CDR1 and CDR2 (germline): SQVTM, ANQGSEA. This CDR3 spans 15 amino acids. Trimming took off 4 bases at V and 8 bases at J, with 23 bases between the two ends. In DNA form, the CDR3 reads TGCAGCGTTGGGGAGGTTGGGGGAAATGAGCCGGGCTACACCTTC. Residues: CSVGEVGGNEPGYTF.

The CDR3 DNA sequence: TGTGCCAGCAGCTTTCAGGGGGTTGGACAGCCCCAGCATTTT. Translating it yields CASSFQGVGQPQHF. V is TRBV7-9 and J is TRBJ1-5, with 7 bases aligning to TRBD1. Germline CDR1 and CDR2: SEHNR and FQNEAQ (reference sequence). V dropped 3 bases and J dropped 7; count of bases not matched to a gene: 6. This CDR3 region has 14 residues.

This sequence joins TRBV2 and TRBJ1-4; 7 bases line up with TRBD1. This CDR3 has 15 residues. Germline CDR1 reads SNHLY; CDR2 reads FYNNEI. Trimming removed 6 bases from V and 6 bases from J; junction bases left unmatched: 10. The CDR3 DNA sequence: TGTGCCAGCAGAGCCAGGACAGGTGAAGATGAAAAACTGTTTTTT. It specifies CASRARTGEDEKLFF.

This clone is a singleton in its sample. The CDR3: CSVDDGQGNYGYTF. CDR3 DNA sequence: TGCAGCGTTGACGACGGACAGGGGAACTATGGCTACACCTTC. The genes are TRBV29-1 and TRBJ1-2, with 9 bases fitting TRBD1. The junction had 4 bases not matched to a gene; V was cut back by 3 bases and J by 2 bases. Germline V gene lookup returns CDR1 SQVTM and CDR2 ANQGSEA. The CDR3 has 14 residues. The entire variable domain, with the rest obtained from reference TRBV29-1 and TRBJ1-2, is as follows: SAVISQKPSRDICQRGTSLTIQCQVDSQVTMMFWYRQQPGQSLTLIATANQGSEATYESGFVIDKFPISRPNLTFSTLTVSNMSPEDSSIYLCSVDDGQGNYGYTFGSGTRLTVV.

This clone has just a few counts. Within the sample, other DNA sequences also encode this same CDR3. This rearrangement joins TRBV28 to TRBJ2-5; 12 bases line up with TRBD2. Germline CDR1 is MDHEN and CDR2 is SYDVKM. The V gene end was trimmed by 3 bases and the J gene end by 2 bases; junction bases not matched to a gene: 1. There are 15 residues in the CDR3. The CDR3 is CASSLTSGGQETQYF. The CDR3 DNA sequence: TGTGCCAGCAGTTTGACTAGCGGGGGTCAAGAGACCCAGTACTTC.

The chain employs TRBV28 and TRBJ2-5, with TRBD2 as a possible D gene (5 bases). The germline gives CDR1 MDHEN, CDR2 SYDVKM. V was pared by 3 bases and J by 5 bases, with 7 bases between. The CDR3 loop spans 12 amino acids. CDR3 amino acids: CASSLRVETQYF. Here the CDR3 DNA reads TGTGCCAGCAGTTTGAGGGTGGAGACCCAGTACTTC. Full variable domain (remainder filled in from reference TRBV28 and TRBJ2-5): DVKVTQSSRYLVKRTGEKVFLECVQDMDHENMFWYRQDPGLGLRLIYFSYDVKMKEKGDIPEGYSVSREKKERFSLILESASTNQTSMYLCASSLRVETQYFGPGTRLLVL.

For the CDR3, the DNA is TGCGCCAGCAGCTTGGGGGGACAGAATGAAAAACTGTTTTTT. Its translation: CASSLGGQNEKLFF. The chain couples TRBV5-1 to TRBJ1-4, with 7 bases lining up with TRBD1. Germline CDR1 is SGHRS and CDR2 is YFSETQ. The CDR3 length is 14 residues. The V and J ends lost 0 bases and 5 bases, in that order; junction bases with no gene match: 1.

This sequence joins TRBV2 and TRBJ1-2; D is perhaps TRBD1 (6 bases). The CDR3 is 13 amino acids. Germline CDR1 is SNHLY and CDR2 is FYNNEI. Trimming took 10 bases from V and 5 from J, leaving 17 bases between them. In DNA, the CDR3 is TGTGCCACCAACCCGACAGGTGATTATGGCTACACCTTC. This sequence encodes CATNPTGDYGYTF.

The gene calls are TRBV11-2 and TRBJ2-3, with TRBD2 identical over 8 bases. The CDR3 contains 15 residues. With 5 bases clipped from V and 4 bases from J, the junction kept 8 bases outside the gene matches. Germline CDR1 and CDR2: SGHAT and FQNNGV. The CDR3 DNA sequence: TGTGCCAGCAGCCCCCTAGCGGGTGAACCAGATACGCAGTATTTT. As protein: CASSPLAGEPDTQYF.

The gene calls are TRBV7-2 and TRBJ2-1, with a tentative D call TRBD2 (6 bases). Trimming pared 7 bases from V and 4 bases from J, leaving 26 bases between. The CDR3 spans 18 residues. Germline CDR1 reads SGHTA; CDR2 reads FQGNSA. The DNA for the CDR3 is TGTGCCAGCACCACGCTCGGGTTCTCTAGGGGACTTTACAATGAGCAGTTCTTC. Translated, it gives CASTTLGFSRGLYNEQFF. The full variable domain, in which reference TRBV7-2 and TRBJ2-1 provide the parts outside the CDR3, is GAGVSQSPSNKVTEKGKDVELRCDPISGHTALYWYRQSLGQGLEFLIYFQGNSAPDKSGLPSDRFSAERTGGSVSTLTIQRTQQEDSAVYLCASTTLGFSRGLYNEQFFGPGTRLTVL.

This clone was seen only once. The V and J genes are TRBV2 and TRBJ1-5; D possibly corresponds to TRBD1 (6 bases). Between the trimmed V and J ends, which lost 0 bases and 7 bases, there was a span of 16 bases. Germline CDR1 is SNHLY and CDR2 is FYNNEI. The CDR3 has 16 residues. The CDR3 nucleotides read TGTGCCAGCAGTGAAGCGCCAGGGGCCCTAGGACAGCCCCAGCATTTT. Protein product: CASSEAPGALGQPQHF. The full variable domain, rest sourced from reference TRBV2 and TRBJ1-5, is EPEVTQTPSHQVTQMGQEVILRCVPISNHLYFYWYRQILGQKVEFLVSFYNNEISEKSEIFDDQFSVERPDGSNFTLKIRSTKLEDSAMYFCASSEAPGALGQPQHFGDGTRLSIL.

The rearrangement links TRBV6-5 to TRBJ1-3; D might be TRBD1 (5 bases). V gave up 2 bases and J gave up 0 bases, with 11 bases separating them. This CDR3 contains 16 residues. CDR1 and CDR2 (germline): MNHEY, SVGAGI. The CDR3 protein is CASSYKDTVSGNTIYF. CDR3 DNA: TGTGCCAGCAGTTACAAGGACACCGTCTCTGGAAACACCATATATTTT.

The chain has TRBV6-5 and TRBJ1-1; a weak D match, TRBD1 (6 bases). Between the trimmed V and J ends, which lost 4 bases and 8 bases, there was a span of 17 bases. Germline V gene lookup returns CDR1 MNHEY and CDR2 SVGAGI. The CDR3 has 14 residues. The CDR3 DNA is TGTGCCAGCAGTTGGGGCAGGGGAAGGGAAGAAGCTTTCTTT. It yields the protein CASSWGRGREEAFF.

The V and J genes are TRBV7-3 and TRBJ1-2, with a tentative D call TRBD1 (5 bases). V gave up 2 bases and J gave up 1 base, with 8 bases separating them. From germline, CDR1 is SGHTA and CDR2 FQGTGA. This CDR3 is 14 amino acids long. Written as DNA, the CDR3 is TGTGCCAGCAGCTTAGACAGTATTAACTATGGCTACACCTTC. Its protein product is CASSLDSINYGYTF.

The rearrangement joins TRBV6-6 to TRBJ2-1; D call uncertain. The CDR3 extends over 15 amino acids. V was cut by 5 bases and J by 0 bases, with 11 bases left in between. Germline V gives CDR1 MNHNY, CDR2 SVGAGI (reference sequence). CDR3 region: CASSAGSSSYNEQFF. CDR3 coding DNA: TGTGCCAGCAGTGCCGGGTCAAGCTCCTACAATGAGCAGTTCTTC.

This clone showed up just once. The identical CDR3 is also encoded by other nucleotide sequences in the sample. As DNA, the CDR3 is TGCGCCAGCAGCTTAGGGACAGGGAATCAGCCCCAGCATTTT. This translates into CASSLGTGNQPQHF. The rearrangement links TRBV5-1 to TRBJ1-5, with 9 positions matching TRBD1. There are 14 residues in the CDR3. V was pared by 2 bases and J by 4 bases, with 1 base of the junction left unmatched. The germline V gene has CDR1 SGHRS and CDR2 YFSETQ.

This clone was detected only once. The J gene is TRBJ2-3, the V gene TRBV21-1; the table's D call of TRBD2 was not tested on the DNA. TRBV21-1 is designated a pseudogene. The CDR3 has 15 residues. The CDR3 region has the DNA TGTGCCAGCAGCCTAATGGTGAGGAATCCAGATACGCAGTATTTT. Protein sequence: CASSLMVRNPDTQYF.

This chain joins TRBV28 and TRBJ2-3, with D perhaps TRBD1 (6 bases). Germline lookup yields CDR1 MDHEN and CDR2 SYDVKM. The CDR3 spans 15 residues. Between the trimmed V and J ends, which lost 1 base and 2 bases, there was a span of 10 bases. DNA of the CDR3: TGTGCCAGCAGTTTATTGCTGGGACACACAGATACGCAGTATTTT. Its translation is CASSLLLGHTDTQYF.

The rearrangement uses TRBV29-1 and TRBJ2-3; D ambiguous. Germline loops: CDR1 SQVTM, CDR2 ANQGSEA. V was trimmed by 7 bases and J by 0 bases, leaving 17 bases between them. CDR3 length: 15 residues. This CDR3 reads CSGLRHGASTDTQYF. The CDR3 region has the DNA TGCAGCGGCCTGAGACACGGTGCTAGCACAGATACGCAGTATTTT.

V usage is TRBV5-4 and J usage is TRBJ1-2; a possible D gene is TRBD1 (6 bases). The CDR3 covers 15 residues. Trimming took 1 base from V and 6 from J, leaving 16 bases between them. CDR1 is SGHNT and CDR2 is YYREEE in the germline V gene (reference sequence). The CDR3 region is CASSLPSGGDDGYTF. As DNA, the CDR3 is TGTGCCAGCAGCTTGCCCTCGGGGGGCGACGATGGCTACACCTTC.

This clone was counted once. In nucleotides, the CDR3 is TGTGCCAGCAGAGCCCAGACAGGGGTTCCAGCCTACGAGCAGTACTTC. Translated: CASRAQTGVPAYEQYF. The chain is built from TRBV2 and TRBJ2-7; 8 bases line up with TRBD1. The CDR3 contains 16 residues. V lost 6 bases, J lost 2 bases, and 12 bases stayed unmatched. Germline V CDR1 and CDR2: SNHLY, FYNNEI.

The rearrangement uses TRBV6-1 and TRBJ2-7; a possible D gene is TRBD1 (6 bases). The CDR3 has 14 amino acids. Per germline, CDR1 MNHNS and CDR2 SASEGT. Trimming removed 6 bases at V and 0 bases at J, with 12 bases between. The CDR3 DNA is TGTGCCAGCAGATCGGACAGAATCTCCTACGAGCAGTACTTC. This gives the protein CASRSDRISYEQYF.

This clone was seen a single time. This rearrangement joins TRBV19 to TRBJ2-1; possibly TRBD2 for D (6 bases). Per germline, CDR1 LNHDA and CDR2 SQIVND (reference sequence). The ends were cut back, 3 bases at V and 4 bases at J, with 10 bases in the middle. The CDR3 contains 14 residues. DNA of the CDR3: TGTGCCAGTAGTATGTCAGCGGGTTACAATGAGCAGTTCTTC. Its protein product is CASSMSAGYNEQFF.

Here the CDR3 DNA reads TGTGCCAGCAGTTTATTCTCCGGGACAGGTTCCCTAGCCAAAAACATTCAGTACTTC. This codes for CASSLFSGTGSLAKNIQYF. The V gene is TRBV28, the J gene TRBJ2-4; 8 bases are shared with TRBD1. V lost 1 base, J lost 0 bases, and 11 bases stayed unmatched. CDR1 is MDHEN and CDR2 is SYDVKM in the germline V gene. The CDR3 is made up of 19 amino acids.

This clone was detected once. The sample has other DNA sequences that encode this CDR3 too. V gene TRBV5-5 combines with J gene TRBJ2-7; 12 bases match TRBD2. Germline CDR1 is SGHKS and CDR2 is YYEKEE (reference sequence). With 4 bases clipped from V and 3 bases from J, the junction kept 5 bases outside the gene matches. This CDR3 spans 15 amino acids. The CDR3 spells CASSLRLAGVYEQYF. CDR3 in DNA: TGTGCCAGCAGCCTCAGACTAGCGGGAGTCTACGAGCAGTACTTC. The variable domain in full, completed from reference TRBV5-5 and TRBJ2-7, reads DAGVTQSPTHLIKTRGQQVTLRCSPISGHKSVSWYQQVLGQGPQFIFQYYEKEERGRGNFPDRFSARQFPNYSSELNVNALLLGDSALYLCASSLRLAGVYEQYFGPGTRLTVT.